This T cell receptor (beta chain) is from a study of CD8+ T cells in alopecia areata. Looking at the study overall: C3H/HeJ donors aged about 6-13 months with spontaneous alopecia supplied skin grafted onto approximately 6-11-week-old female C3H/HeJ mice.

Findings and caveats of the study: Clonality exceeded that of normal scalp in lesional scalp, most notably in alopecia totalis/universalis. TCR sharing across patients was less clear than in mice, possibly HLA-related. Sequenced scalp T cells also include alphabeta T cells resident in normal skin.

RNA extraction was followed by reverse transcription into cDNA, which acted as the sequencing template. Profiled with immunoSEQ multiplex PCR; TCRdb holds only in-frame clones, not every one. There are under 350,000 clones in the sample, none observed a single time. Concerning this clone itself: What it binds is not known. Germline and genes: mouse.

Sorting used CD4, CD8alpha, NKG2D, NKG2ACE and other markers on pooled cutaneous lymph node cells. Specimen: CD4+ T cells sorted from a lymph node. The origin of this receptor is a C3H/HeJ mouse with alopecia areata. The mice in this strain carry MHC haplotype H2-k.

CDR3 DNA (partial): TGTGCCAGCAGTGCCCGGGACAAATCCTAT. This translates into CASSARDKSY. The full CDR3 reads CASSARDKSYEQYF. V is TRBV19 and J is TRBJ2-7; tentatively, D is TRBD1 (6 bases). The missing CDR3 end, 4 residues past where the read stops, is filled in from the germline J gene. Germline loops: CDR1 FNHDT, CDR2 SITEND (reference sequence). CDR3 length equals 14 residues. V was shortened by 4 bases and J by 1 base, with 12 bases between the two germline ends. Variable domain in full (rest from reference TRBV19 and TRBJ2-7): GGIITQTPKFLIGQEGQKLTLKCQQNFNHDTMYWYRQDSGKGLRLIYYSITENDLQKGDLSEGYDASREKKSSFSLTVTSAQKNEMAVFLCASSARDKSYEQYFGPGTRLTVL.